The T cell receptor (beta chain) described here comes from a study of T cells in localized non-small cell lung cancer. General study points: Higher T cell density in the blood was associated with longer overall survival, whereas higher adjacent-lung clonality associated with shorter survival. The study detected a median 57 of the top 100 tumor clones in adjacent lung. Exceeding tumor, uninvolved adjacent lung had the highest T cell clonality.

Profiled with immunoSEQ multiplex PCR; TCRdb holds only in-frame clones, not every one. The sample lists about 82,000 clones, around 80% occurring once. With respect to this clone: Its antigen is unidentified.

The material sequenced was PBMCs, taken before any cancer treatment. This TCR was sampled from a man aged 35-75 years with stage II squamous cell lung carcinoma.

This CDR3 reads CASSPLLGRYEQYF. The CDR3 DNA reads TGTGCCAGCAGTCCCCTATTAGGGAGGTACGAGCAGTACTTC. The V and J genes are TRBV28 and TRBJ2-7, with D maybe TRBD2 (6 bases). This CDR3 has 14 amino acids. Germline loops: CDR1 MDHEN, CDR2 SYDVKM. Trimming took 5 bases from V and 4 from J, leaving 15 bases between them.